Below, one T cell receptor (beta chain) is given with its context. The entry originates in a study of blood T cell repertoires in COVID-19. Original handling: Estimates of nucleated cell counts were drawn from the amplification of reference gene primers. The repertoire was sequenced with immunoSEQ multiplex PCR; TCRdb's copy has only in-frame clones and lacks some. Clone size and the V and J calls come from that table; the DNA yielded D and trimming. This sample carries a few hundred thousand clones, about 89% of them seen once, and the ten largest clones take around 3%. This CDR3 comprises 13 residues. Germline V gene lookup returns CDR1 SGHNT and CDR2 YYREEE (reference sequence). V was clipped by 0 bases and J by 2 bases, with 5 bases between them.

The chain is built from TRBV5-4 and TRBJ1-2; D is unresolved. Sequencing was performed on peripheral blood. The sequence was obtained from a woman younger than 45 with COVID-19, enrolled during active disease. The CDR3 nucleotides are TGTGCCAGCAGCTTGGCCGGGAACTATGGCTACACCTTC. Translating it yields CASSLAGNYGYTF.